The next 12 T cell receptor beta chains were all read from a single sample in a study of cytomegalovirus exposure and HLA in healthy donors. A multiplex PCR was run with 60 Vbeta primers and 13 Jbeta primers. Sequencing used immunoSEQ multiplex PCR; TCRdb keeps in-frame clones, though not all of them. The sample contains about 120,000 clones, roughly 65% of which appear only once. Sequenced: PBMCs. These receptors all come from a man in his forties in good health and CMV-seropositive.

This chain connects TRBV7-8 to TRBJ1-2; 8 bases are shared with TRBD1. Germline V lookup: CDR1 SGHVS, CDR2 FQNEAQ. CDR3 length equals 13 residues. V was pared by 3 bases and J by 8 bases, with 5 bases of the junction left unmatched. CDR3 amino acids: CASSFTGGGGYTF. In DNA, the CDR3 is TGTGCCAGCAGCTTTACAGGGGGAGGGGGCTACACCTTC. The variable domain in full, completed from reference TRBV7-8 and TRBJ1-2, reads GAGVSQSPRYKVAKRGQDVALRCDPISGHVSLFWYQQALGQGPEFLTYFQNEAQLDKSGLPSDRFFAERPEGSVSTLKIQRTQQEDSAVYLCASSFTGGGGYTFGSGTRLTVV.

The V gene is TRBV6-1, the J gene TRBJ1-4, with TRBD1 identical over 7 bases. After removal of 4 bases from V and 7 bases from J, the junction contained 12 bases not matched to a gene. Germline V gene sequence: CDR1 MNHNS, CDR2 SASEGT. The CDR3 loop spans 16 amino acids. CDR3 loop: CASSGFQGGEREKLFF. The CDR3 DNA is TGTGCCAGCAGTGGATTTCAAGGGGGCGAACGTGAAAAACTGTTTTTT.

The chain recombines TRBV5-8 with TRBJ1-5, with D perhaps matching TRBD1 (5 bases). The CDR3 runs 15 residues. The V gene lost 0 bases and the J gene lost 3 bases, with 10 bases spanning the gap. Germline V gene sequence: CDR1 SGHTS, CDR2 YDEGEE. CDR3 sequence (DNA): TGTGCCAGCAGCTTGGCTGGACACAACAATCAGCCCCAGCATTTT. As protein: CASSLAGHNNQPQHF.

In this sample, this clone turned up a few times. The rearrangement joins TRBV6-6 to TRBJ1-3, with D possibly matching TRBD1 (5 bases). The germline V gene encodes CDR1 MNHNY and CDR2 SVGAGI (reference sequence). This CDR3 region has 12 residues. Trimming removed 6 bases at V and 11 bases at J, with 14 bases between. CDR3 protein: CASSPDSRSIYF. Written as DNA, the CDR3 is TGTGCCAGCAGCCCTGACAGTCGGTCCATATATTTT.

There are a few counts of this clone. The CDR3 nucleotides read TGCGCCAGCAGCGAACTAGCGGGAGACTCCTACAATGAGCAGTTCTTC. It encodes CASSELAGDSYNEQFF. The chain is built from TRBV5-1 and TRBJ2-1, with 11 bases lining up with TRBD2. Germline lookup yields CDR1 SGHRS and CDR2 YFSETQ. The CDR3 has 16 amino acids. V trimming: 4 bases; J trimming: 0 bases; junction bases outside the gene matches: 3.

This chain connects TRBV7-9 to TRBJ2-6; 13 bases fit TRBD2. The CDR3 contains 17 residues. V gave up 5 bases and J gave up 3 bases; unmatched junction bases: 4. CDR1 SEHNR and CDR2 FQNEAQ come from the germline V gene (reference sequence). The CDR3 loop reads CASSRTSGSNGANVLTF. The CDR3 DNA sequence: TGTGCCAGCAGCCGGACTAGCGGGAGTAATGGGGCCAACGTCCTGACTTTC.

The chain combines TRBV11-1 with TRBJ1-1; the D is unclear. CDR3 size: 15 residues. V was cut by 0 bases and J by 4 bases, with 12 bases left in between. Germline loops: CDR1 SGHAT, CDR2 FQDESV (reference sequence). Here the CDR3 DNA reads TGTGCCAGCAGCTTAGCCCCAATTAGTGGCACTGAAGCTTTCTTT. It translates to CASSLAPISGTEAFF. Looking up the rest from reference TRBV11-1 and TRBJ1-1 gives the full variable domain: EAEVAQSPRYKITEKSQAVAFWCDPISGHATLYWYRQILGQGPELLVQFQDESVVDDSQLPKDRFSAERLKGVDSTLKIQPAELGDSAMYLCASSLAPISGTEAFFGQGTRLTVV.

This chain joins TRBV5-1 and TRBJ1-5, with D hard to call. The germline V gene has CDR1 SGHRS and CDR2 YFSETQ. The CDR3 has 13 amino acids. The ends were cut back, 4 bases at V and 6 bases at J, with 11 bases in the middle. In DNA form, the CDR3 reads TGCGCCAGCAGCGTGGATTTCAGTCAGCCCCAGCATTTT. Its translation is CASSVDFSQPQHF.

The chain is built from TRBV4-3 and TRBJ2-2; 11 bases are shared with TRBD2. The CDR3 is 15 amino acids. The trim removed 0 bases at V and 7 bases at J, leaving 1 base unmatched. Germline lookup yields CDR1 LGHNA and CDR2 YSLEER. In DNA, the CDR3 is TGCGCCAGCAGCCAAGATGGGACTAGCGGCGGGGAGCTGTTTTTT. Translated: CASSQDGTSGGELFF.

V gene TRBV30 combines with J gene TRBJ2-7; D unclear. In germline, CDR1 is GTSNPN, CDR2 SVGIG (reference sequence). This CDR3 is built from 11 residues. The V gene lost 3 bases and the J gene lost 5 bases, with 8 bases spanning the gap. CDR3 amino acids: CAWSVYNEQYF. For the CDR3, the DNA is TGTGCCTGGAGCGTTTATAACGAGCAGTACTTC. Combining the CDR3 with reference TRBV30 and TRBJ2-7 gives the whole variable domain SQTIHQWPATLVQPVGSPLSLECTVEGTSNPNLYWYRQAAGRGLQLLFYSVGIGQISSEVPQNLSASRPQDRQFILSSKKLLLSDSGFYLCAWSVYNEQYFGPGTRLTVT.

There are a few counts of this clone. The chain carries TRBV18 and TRBJ2-7; a weak D match, TRBD1 (6 bases). This CDR3 has 13 amino acids. Trimming removed 3 bases from V and 3 bases from J, with 9 bases in between. The germline V gene encodes CDR1 KGHSH and CDR2 LQKENI. Here the CDR3 DNA reads TGTGCCAGCTCACCCGACAGGCTCTACGAGCAGTACTTC. It translates to CASSPDRLYEQYF.

CDR3 in amino acids: CASSFNGGLLPSGANVLTF. The CDR3 nucleotides read TGCGCCAGCAGCTTTAATGGGGGCTTATTACCCTCTGGGGCCAACGTCCTGACTTTC. V usage is TRBV5-1 and J usage is TRBJ2-6; TRBD1 might be the D (6 bases). This CDR3 has 19 residues. Trimming cost V 2 bases and J 0 bases, with 18 bases left between them. The germline CDR1 and CDR2 sequences are SGHRS and YFSETQ.